The clone carrying this T cell receptor beta chain turned up a few times. Its matching antigen is unknown. Treatment specified: oral pan-JAK inhibitor, 5-10 mg twice daily. The data were taken from a study of CD8+ T cells in alopecia areata. The overall study: The drug, tofacitinib, lasted 6 to 18 months, followed by 6 months off drug. Scoring of treated patients' severity used the percentage of affected scalp area.

Findings and caveats of the study: Scalp repertoires also include resident alphabeta T cells from normal skin.

Germline-derived CDR1 and CDR2 are SNHLY and FYNNEI. There are 14 residues in the CDR3. Trimming left V 7 bases short and J 0 bases short, with 12 bases between. Following RNA extraction, reverse transcription yielded cDNA that acted as the sequencing template. Here immunoSEQ multiplex PCR was the method, and the copy in TCRdb shows in-frame clones only, minus some. The sample shows approximately 200,000 clones, 60% to 70% of them seen only once. The clonotype comes from a human donor with alopecia areata. The chain carries TRBV2 and TRBJ2-5; the D call may be TRBD1 or TRBD2 (5 bases each). This material consisted of CD4+ T cells sorted from blood, taken at week 4, from a patient treated with tofacitinib. The CDR3 DNA reads TGTGCCAGCAAGGTGGGGGAGTACCAAGAGACCCAGTACTTC. Translated, it gives CASKVGEYQETQYF.